This TCR beta chain was captured by sequencing in a study of regulatory T cells in long-lasting Graves disease (TCRdb year 2021). Background for the entire study: In the newly diagnosed Graves' disease group, patients had been taking antithyroid drugs for less than 3 months. Peripheral blood TCR sequencing and RNA sequencing compared persistent Graves' disease patients with newly diagnosed Graves' disease patients. The study took place in China and was registered as a clinical trial. A total of roughly 33 samples were covered by TCR sequencing, comprising roughly 13 persistent and around 20 newly diagnosed Graves' disease patients.

This clonotype appeared many times. This receptor's antigen is unknown. It has no much larger one-base neighbor in the sample; base qualities were not kept. General findings and caveats noted by the study authors: As a limitation, the authors acknowledged that the small sample size may reduce accuracy. Sequencing and analysis were restricted to the TCR beta chain. Compared with newly diagnosed patients, patients with persistent Graves' disease had lower TCR Shannon entropy and fewer highly expanded clones, which suggests clonal expansion. Preferential use of TRBV28, TRBJ1-2 and TRBJ2-5 was observed in persistent disease, whereas TRBV20-1 and TRBJ2-1 were favored in newly diagnosed disease. Only peripheral blood was studied, because thyroid tissue, the primary lesion, was inaccessible. Patients with persistent disease shared more public clonotypes (roughly 2,900) than newly diagnosed patients did (more than 900).

Library preparation used multiplex PCR. Sequencing instrument: Illumina HiSeq 4000. TCR beta libraries were built with iRepertoire HTBI primers and Arm-PCR amplification of CDR3 regions. Before sequencing, the PCR products went through gel purification. The paper's processing steps were these. Across samples, 60 to 75 TRBV and 12 to 15 TRBJ segments were identified and used for gene usage analysis of CDR3 amino acid clonotypes. Filtered high-quality paired reads were merged into contigs using COPE and FqMerger. Contigs were aligned with BLAST to IMGT TRBV, TRBD and TRBJ reference genes, and CDR3 was defined per IMGT. Any clonotype with a frequency above 0.1% was counted as a highly expanded clone. Shannon entropy was used to measure repertoire diversity, and the Gini coefficient was used to measure V-J evenness. Clonotypes shared by more than one individual were considered public. TCRdb trimmed public reads at Q25 via fastp, called clones via MiXCR and kept in-frame beta chains. CDR3 protein sequences are deduplicated, and each keeps its most common genes and DNA. TCRdb's processing, not the authors' own work, is the source of the V and J calls. The sample table contains more than 450,000 distinct CDR3 sequences; only one count was recorded for about 12% of them. The ten biggest clones cover almost 9% of the sample.

Read against the paper, the sample's time point label means: newly diagnosed GD, antithyroid drugs for less than 3 months. For both TCR sequencing and RNA sequencing, RNA was extracted from PBMCs in TRIzol. The diagnosis of Graves' disease was made according to American Thyroid Association guidelines. Patients were recruited from an endocrinology department in Xi'an, China. Each patient gave about 9.1 milliliters of peripheral blood, collected in an EDTA anticoagulant tube. PBMCs were isolated by Ficoll Paque Plus density gradient separation without further T cell sorting. RNA quality was checked with an Agilent 2100 Bioanalyzer and agarose gel, and concentration with a NanoDrop 2000. CDR1 and CDR2 were assigned from the germline V gene as SNHLY and FYNNEI. The CDR3 measures 14 amino acids from cysteine to phenylalanine. Only the CDR3 portion is preserved as DNA: 42 bases, with reading frame beginning at the first base. V and J are truncated by 7 bases and 1 base respectively, leaving an intervening sequence of 13 bases.

The sample was also linked to a second study, of T cells in Graves' hyperthyroidism and ophthalmopathy. The second paper further reports: Stable Graves' hyperthyroidism was defined as no progression to ophthalmopathy during 18 months of follow-up. Hyperthyroidism patients were newly diagnosed, with disease duration under 2 months, and aged 18 to 65 years. Patients with uncontrolled infections, other autoimmune diseases, pregnancy or lactation were excluded. Diagnoses were established on the basis of clinical symptoms, serum thyroxine and TRAb, thyroid ultrasound, and orbital computed tomography. A first-round RT-PCR of the TCR CDR3 used the HTBI primer set with the Qiagen OneStep RT-PCR kit. Most expanded thyroid clonotypes (frequency above 0.001) were also detected in blood, a finding suggesting that blood repertoires may reflect thyroid immune responses. In cross-validation, a model built on a 13 V-J signature told ophthalmopathy apart from stable hyperthyroidism with 85% to 90% sensitivity and approximately 84% specificity, and in testing the same model reached 80%/75%. In validation, the model predicted progression to ophthalmopathy with 60% to 71% sensitivity and less than 80% specificity, a median of approximately 6.7 months before onset. To identify TCR V-J signatures that set the groups apart, the researchers used a discovery cohort of 95 to 100 patients, made up of fewer than 50 with Graves' ophthalmopathy and 57 with stable Graves' hyperthyroidism. Whether ophthalmopathy could be predicted prospectively was tested in an independent validation cohort made up of roughly 20 hyperthyroidism patients plus 17 patients who later progressed to ophthalmopathy. The approximately 90 discovery patients were randomly split 7:3 into training and test sets. Thyroid tissue and blood T-cell repertoires from six Graves' hyperthyroidism patients were also compared in the study. After blood sampling, hyperthyroidism patients were treated with methimazole at a starting dose of 30 mg daily, and ophthalmopathy patients were treated with high-dose intravenous methylprednisolone. A second multiplex PCR round built the libraries, followed by size selection and purification. Libraries were sequenced paired-end with 100 bp reads on an Illumina HiSeq2000. SOAPnuke was used to process the raw data, with reads discarded if the reads contained adapters or uncalled bases, had a mean Phred below 15, or lacked an exact constant-primer or identifier match. COPE v1.2.5 was used to merge high-quality paired reads, and clonotypes were defined as unique nucleotide sequences. Clonotypes were aligned to IMGT TRBV, TRBD and TRBJ reference segments using MiTCR v1.1. Analysis was restricted to V-J combinations with a frequency above 0.0001, which covered 98% to 99.2% of repertoires. A TCS score was defined as the ratio of F50 (clonal expansion) to E x V (chaos), with BLOSUM62-based TCRdist applied between CDR3 peptides within each V-J. Welch's t-statistics and random forest reduced several hundred V-J features to roughly 13, which were used in a naive Bayes classifier (R e1071). Sample size was not statistically predetermined, and investigators were not blinded to group allocation. TCR Vbeta CDR3 sequencing of approximately 140 peripheral blood samples (roughly 43 ophthalmopathy, 70 to 85 hyperthyroidism and 17 progressor patients) is reported in the paper.

Sequencing used peripheral blood mononuclear cells (PBMCs), obtained at new diagnosis, from a patient treated with antithyroid drugs. Recombination connected TRBV2 to TRBJ1-1; the D gene assignment is ambiguous. This TCR was recovered from a woman in her twenties or thirties with Graves disease. Donor details come from another sample of the same person, matched by shared clones. The bases read TGTGCCAGCACCTGGGCACCCCCGAACACTGAAGCTTTCTTT. It is translated as CASTWAPPNTEAFF.